Given below is one T cell receptor (beta chain) in context. The use of a sample-barcoded 5' primer and a J-beta primer mix characterized a second PCR of roughly 6 to 11 cycles. TCRdb fed the 5' RACE reads into MiXCR, producing one record per CDR3 protein. The sample includes 650,000 to 950,000 distinct CDR3 sequences, under 45% of them seen just once. The data derive from a study of blood T cells in healthy people across ages. Material for sequencing was blood. The clonotype comes from a man aged 55 to 70 in good health.

The CDR3 loop is CATSSTRGGTEAFF. DNA for the CDR3: TGTGCCACCAGCAGCACCCGGGGGGGGACTGAAGCTTTCTTT. V usage is TRBV15 and J usage is TRBJ1-1; tentative D call: TRBD1 (5 bases). In germline, CDR1 is LNHNV, CDR2 YYDKDF (reference sequence). Trimming removed 3 bases from V and 5 bases from J, with 13 bases in between. The CDR3 has 14 residues.